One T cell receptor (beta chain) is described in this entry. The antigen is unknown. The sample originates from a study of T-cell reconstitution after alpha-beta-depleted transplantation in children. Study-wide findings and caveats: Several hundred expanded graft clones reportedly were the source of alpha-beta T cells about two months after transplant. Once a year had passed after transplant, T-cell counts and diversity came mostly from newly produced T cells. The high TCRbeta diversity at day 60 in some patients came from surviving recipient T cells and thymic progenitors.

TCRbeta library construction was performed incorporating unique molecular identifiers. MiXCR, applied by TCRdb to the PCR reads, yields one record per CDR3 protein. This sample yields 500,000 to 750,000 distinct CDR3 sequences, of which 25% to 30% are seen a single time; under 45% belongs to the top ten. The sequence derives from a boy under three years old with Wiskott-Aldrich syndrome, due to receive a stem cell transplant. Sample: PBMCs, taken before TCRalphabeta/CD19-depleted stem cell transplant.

This CDR3 is CASSHTASYEQYF. The CDR3 DNA is TGCGCCAGCAGCCACACTGCCTCCTACGAGCAGTACTTC. The chain uses TRBV5-1 and TRBJ2-7; D not resolved. The CDR3 covers 13 residues. CDR1 is SGHRS, CDR2 YFSETQ, per germline. Trimming stripped 4 bases from V and 0 bases from J, with 8 bases between.